This entry lists 32 T cell receptor beta chains sequenced from one sample in a study of technical replicates of blood from several donors. Assay used: immunoSEQ multiplex PCR; TCRdb lists only in-frame clones, some missing. This table has about 68,000 clones, about 97% appearing once. The sample taken for sequencing was T cells isolated from PBMCs. The receptors were gathered from a human donor in good health.

The CDR3 region is CASSPRVTDTQYF. DNA for the CDR3: TGTGCCAGCAGCCCTCGAGTCACAGATACGCAGTATTTT. V usage is TRBV11-3 and J usage is TRBJ2-3; D is uncertain. Germline CDR1 and CDR2: SGHNT and YENEEA. The CDR3 has 13 residues. V lost 5 bases and J lost 2, with 8 bases in between.

This clone showed up just once. The chain joins TRBV19 to TRBJ2-7; D is unresolved. V was cut by 3 bases and J by 5 bases, with 8 bases left in between. The CDR3 has 12 residues. Germline assignment: CDR1 LNHDA and CDR2 SQIVND (reference sequence). The CDR3 loop reads CASSIVENEQYF. The CDR3 bases are TGTGCCAGTAGTATTGTTGAGAACGAGCAGTACTTC.

This sequence joins TRBV6-4 and TRBJ1-2, with TRBD1 matching over 10 bases. CDR1 is MRHNA and CDR2 is SNTAGT in the germline V gene. The CDR3 consists of 14 residues. Losses at the gene ends were 0 bases for V and 8 bases for J; bases not matched to a gene: 3. CDR3 residues: CASSDSDRGQGYTF. DNA for the CDR3: TGTGCCAGCAGTGACTCTGACAGGGGGCAGGGCTACACCTTC.

As regards this clone: The sample contains more than one DNA sequence encoding this CDR3. The chain employs TRBV5-6 and TRBJ1-1; a weak D match, TRBD1 (5 bases). Germline V CDR1 and CDR2: SGHDT, YYEEEE. Trimming took 3 bases from V and 4 from J, leaving 7 bases between them. The CDR3 runs 12 residues. CDR3 sequence: CASSWGGTEAFF. For the CDR3, the DNA is TGTGCCAGCAGCTGGGGCGGCACTGAAGCTTTCTTT.

Only one count was recorded for this clone. The V and J genes are TRBV5-4 and TRBJ2-7; D might be TRBD2 (8 bases). The CDR3 spans 15 residues. CDR1 is SGHNT, CDR2 YYREEE, per germline (reference sequence). With 4 bases removed from V and 4 bases from J, the gap between germline ends came to 18 bases. CDR3 DNA: TGTGCCAGCAGCCCGGTAGCGGGACAGAGTTACGAGCAGTACTTC. Its protein product is CASSPVAGQSYEQYF.

The V gene is TRBV14, the J gene TRBJ1-1, with TRBD1 as a possible D gene (5 bases). Germline V gene sequence: CDR1 SGHDN, CDR2 FVKESK. This CDR3 is built from 15 residues. V lost 7 bases to trimming and J lost 6 bases, with 21 bases between them. The chain's CDR3 is CASTNWEIQTAEAFF. The DNA of the CDR3 is TGTGCCAGCACCAATTGGGAAATTCAGACAGCTGAAGCTTTCTTT.

The V call is TRBV6-5, the J call TRBJ2-7; 7 bases are shared with TRBD1. Germline V lookup: CDR1 MNHEY, CDR2 SVGAGI. J lost 2 bases, V lost 4 bases, and 5 bases had no gene match. The CDR3 covers 14 residues. CDR3 bases: TGTGCCAGCAGTTTCGGGACAGAACCCTACGAGCAGTACTTC. Its protein product is CASSFGTEPYEQYF.

This clone appeared a single time. The rearrangement uses TRBV6-1 and TRBJ1-4; D is possibly TRBD1 (5 bases). V lost 4 bases and J lost 3, with 12 bases in between. This CDR3 is 15 amino acids long. In germline, CDR1 is MNHNS, CDR2 SASEGT. CDR3: CASSVLGLSNEKLFF. The CDR3 nucleotides read TGTGCCAGCAGTGTTCTGGGGCTATCTAATGAAAAACTGTTTTTT.

The genes are TRBV23-1 and TRBJ2-7; TRBD2 matches 7 bases. TRBV23-1 is recorded as an ORF, its role being uncertain. Trimming cost V 2 bases and J 4 bases; bases outside gene matches: 5. The CDR3 is 14 amino acids. CDR3 nucleotide sequence: TGCGCCAGCAGTCAAGGGGAGGGGCCATACGAGCAGTACTTC. Amino acids: CASSQGEGPYEQYF.

V gene TRBV2 combines with J gene TRBJ2-1; TRBD2 matches 9 bases. The trim removed 2 bases at V and 13 bases at J, leaving 3 bases unmatched. Germline values: CDR1 SNHLY, CDR2 FYNNEI. The CDR3 has 12 amino acids. The CDR3 DNA is TGTGCCAGCAGTGAATGGGGACTAGCACAGTTCTTC. It yields the protein CASSEWGLAQFF.

This chain joins TRBV19 and TRBJ2-7, with 10 bases identical to TRBD2. V was pared by 7 bases and J by 2 bases, with 2 bases of the junction left unmatched. Germline V gives CDR1 LNHDA, CDR2 SQIVND (reference sequence). CDR3 length equals 13 residues. In DNA form, the CDR3 reads TGTGCCAGTACTAGCGGGGGAACCTACGAGCAGTACTTC. It yields the protein CASTSGGTYEQYF.

The chain recombines TRBV7-9 with TRBJ2-7, with 9 bases matching TRBD1. The length of the CDR3 is 14 residues. The J segment lost 4 bases and the V segment lost 5 bases, leaving 6 bases of the junction unmatched. Germline CDR1 and CDR2: SEHNR and FQNEAQ (reference sequence). The CDR3 loop reads CASSRDRAVYEQYF. The CDR3 nucleotides are TGTGCCAGCAGCCGGGACAGGGCAGTTTACGAGCAGTACTTC. Drawing the rest from reference TRBV7-9 and TRBJ2-7, the complete variable domain is DTGVSQNPRHKITKRGQNVTFRCDPISEHNRLYWYRQTLGQGPEFLTYFQNEAQLEKSRLLSDRFSAERPKGSFSTLEIQRTEQGDSAMYLCASSRDRAVYEQYFGPGTRLTVT.

The chain has TRBV6-5 and TRBJ1-5, with D possibly matching TRBD1 (5 bases). This CDR3 comprises 14 residues. From germline, CDR1 is MNHEY and CDR2 SVGAGI. Trimming removed 2 bases from V and 6 bases from J, with 11 bases in between. The CDR3 loop is CASSYGADSQPQHF. As DNA, the CDR3 is TGTGCCAGCAGTTACGGGGCGGATTCTCAGCCCCAGCATTTT.

V gene TRBV29-1 combines with J gene TRBJ1-1, with 10 bases matching TRBD1. V lost 1 base and J lost 0; bases outside the gene matches: 2. Germline assignment: CDR1 SQVTM and CDR2 ANQGSEA. This CDR3 has 15 residues. CDR3: CSVEGDRGMNTEAFF. The CDR3 DNA follows: TGCAGCGTTGAAGGGGACAGGGGAATGAACACTGAAGCTTTCTTT.

This chain connects TRBV7-8 to TRBJ2-1, with D possibly TRBD1 on 5 matching bases. V lost 2 bases, J lost 7 bases, and 12 bases lay in between. Germline CDR1 is SGHVS and CDR2 is FQNEAQ. CDR3 length equals 14 residues. CDR3 region: CASSLTGSTNEQFF. For the CDR3, the DNA is TGTGCCAGCAGCTTAACAGGCTCGACTAATGAGCAGTTCTTC.

This clone was recorded a few times. The genes are TRBV30 and TRBJ1-2; tentatively, D is TRBD1 (5 bases). Germline V gene sequence: CDR1 GTSNPN, CDR2 SVGIG (reference sequence). The CDR3 length is 11 residues. Trimming cost V 0 bases and J 7 bases, with 6 bases left between them. CDR3 amino acids: CAWSVGAGYTF. The CDR3 nucleotides read TGTGCCTGGAGTGTAGGGGCTGGCTACACCTTC.

The chain is built from TRBV4-1 and TRBJ2-7; 8 positions match TRBD2. With 1 base clipped from V and 2 bases from J, the junction kept 4 bases outside the gene matches. The germline V gene has CDR1 MGHRA and CDR2 YSYEKL. The CDR3 loop spans 15 amino acids. The CDR3 DNA is TGCGCCAGCAGCCAAGTCAATAGCGGGACCTACGAGCAGTACTTC. As protein: CASSQVNSGTYEQYF.

V gene TRBV9 combines with J gene TRBJ2-3, with D possibly TRBD2 on 7 matching bases. The V end was cut by 5 bases, the J end by 2 bases, with 18 bases between. From germline, CDR1 is SGDLS and CDR2 YYNGEE. This CDR3 is built from 16 residues. CDR3 DNA sequence: TGTGCCAGCAGTCGGGGGAGGGGGGCCTTCACAGATACGCAGTATTTT. This translates into CASSRGRGAFTDTQYF.

With respect to this clone: At one of its ends the junction is not consistent with the germline gene, which may arise from a read error. The chain is built from TRBV19 and TRBJ2-7; possible D gene TRBD2, 6 bases. The germline gives CDR1 LNHDA, CDR2 SQIVND (reference sequence). This CDR3 region has 13 residues. CDR3 sequence (DNA): TGTGCCAGTAGTATTATGGATGGAGGGGATCCCCACTTC. Translation gives CASSIMDGGDPHF.

The V call is TRBV28, the J call TRBJ2-2, with 8 bases matching TRBD1. CDR1 and CDR2 (germline): MDHEN, SYDVKM. The CDR3 sequence is 15 residues long. The V and J ends lost 6 bases and 5 bases, in that order; junction bases with no gene match: 8. The CDR3 DNA reads as TGTGCCAGCAGCCAGGACAGGGTCTCGACCGGGGAGCTGTTTTTT. It yields the protein CASSQDRVSTGELFF.

This chain uses TRBV4-1 with TRBJ1-1, with TRBD1 identical over 7 bases. The V gene end was trimmed by 3 bases and the J gene end by 2 bases; junction bases not matched to a gene: 6. The CDR3 consists of 15 residues. CDR1 and CDR2 from the germline V gene are MGHRA and YSYEKL. The CDR3, as DNA: TGCGCCAGCAGCCAGGAGGGACAGCTTAACACTGAAGCTTTCTTT. Protein product: CASSQEGQLNTEAFF.

V and J are TRBV19 and TRBJ1-4; D possibly corresponds to TRBD1 (5 bases). The CDR3 consists of 12 residues. Germline values: CDR1 LNHDA, CDR2 SQIVND (reference sequence). V lost 7 bases to trimming and J lost 5 bases, with 8 bases between them. CDR3 residues: CASMGGNEKLFF. CDR3 sequence (DNA): TGTGCCAGTATGGGGGGGAATGAAAAACTGTTTTTT.

As DNA, the CDR3 is TGCGCAAAAGCCTCAGGGCTGGACAATGGCTACACCTTC. It specifies CAKASGLDNGYTF. This chain links TRBV29-1 with TRBJ1-2; D is perhaps TRBD1 (5 bases). CDR3 length equals 13 residues. CDR1 is SQVTM, CDR2 ANQGSEA, per germline.

This chain connects TRBV7-6 to TRBJ2-1, with 10 bases fitting TRBD2. The germline CDR1 and CDR2 sequences are SGHVS and FNYEAQ. The CDR3 loop spans 16 amino acids. Trimming at V came to 3 bases and at J to 2 bases, leaving 4 bases not matched to a gene. CDR3 amino acids: CASSFEREGAYNEQFF. CDR3 sequence (DNA): TGTGCCAGCAGCTTCGAGCGGGAGGGCGCCTACAATGAGCAGTTCTTC.

The rearrangement joins TRBV25-1 to TRBJ2-2; D perhaps matches TRBD2 (5 bases). V was cut by 5 bases and J by 7 bases, with 8 bases left in between. Germline V gene data show CDR1 as MGHDK and CDR2 as SYGVNS. This CDR3 is built from 12 residues. CDR3 sequence (DNA): TGTGCCAGCAGTCCCGGGGACGGGGAGCTGTTTTTT. Encoded protein: CASSPGDGELFF.

The chain carries TRBV5-5 and TRBJ1-1, with a weak D call TRBD1 (6 bases). CDR1 and CDR2 from the germline V gene are SGHKS and YYEKEE (reference sequence). This CDR3 region has 14 residues. V was clipped by 4 bases and J by 4 bases, with 14 bases between them. The CDR3 spells CASSQTGFGTEAFF. The DNA of the CDR3 is TGTGCCAGCAGCCAGACAGGTTTTGGCACTGAAGCTTTCTTT.

V gene TRBV18 combines with J gene TRBJ1-2; weak D call: TRBD1 (6 bases). Deletions cut 2 bases from V and 6 bases from J, with 16 bases between. Germline assignment: CDR1 KGHSH and CDR2 LQKENI. The CDR3 is 15 residues long. The CDR3 loop is CASSPARGGRDGYTF. In nucleotides, the CDR3 is TGTGCCAGCTCACCAGCGAGGGGGGGGCGCGATGGCTACACCTTC.

The rearrangement uses TRBV10-3 and TRBJ2-5, with TRBD2 matching 7 bases. CDR1 is ENHRY, CDR2 SYGVKD, per germline. This CDR3 region has 15 residues. V gave up 5 bases and J gave up 7 bases; unmatched junction bases: 13. In DNA form, the CDR3 reads TGTGCCATCAGTCCGGGACTAAAAGTTCTAGGGACCCAGTACTTC. Protein: CAISPGLKVLGTQYF.

The rearrangement uses TRBV7-2 and TRBJ2-1; 9 bases are a match to TRBD1. CDR3 size: 15 residues. Germline trimming cut 6 bases from V and 5 bases from J; bases unmatched to any gene: 8. Germline V gene data show CDR1 as SGHTA and CDR2 as FQGNSA. The CDR3 protein is CASSSPGQGHNEQFF. The CDR3 region has the DNA TGTGCCAGCAGTTCCCCGGGACAGGGCCACAATGAGCAGTTCTTC.

The chain recombines TRBV10-3 with TRBJ2-3, with 8 bases that match TRBD2. The CDR3 is 14 amino acids. The junction had 2 bases not matched to a gene; V was cut back by 2 bases and J by 4 bases. Germline loops: CDR1 ENHRY, CDR2 SYGVKD. DNA for the CDR3: TGTGCCATCAGTGAGAAGCGGGAGCCAGATACGCAGTATTTT. Protein sequence: CAISEKREPDTQYF.

In its sample, this clone was seen once. The chain has TRBV29-1 and TRBJ1-1; D not certain. Germline CDR1 is SQVTM and CDR2 is ANQGSEA. V was pared by 4 bases and J by 1 base, with 10 bases between. CDR3 length equals 13 residues. CDR3 sequence: CSVASGGNTEAFF. In DNA, the CDR3 is TGCAGCGTTGCTTCCGGTGGGAACACTGAAGCTTTCTTT.

The chain has TRBV11-3 and TRBJ1-5, with D uncertain. The germline CDR1 and CDR2 sequences are SGHNT and YENEEA. Trimming took off 0 bases at V and 7 bases at J, with 7 bases between the two ends. The CDR3 covers 13 residues. This chain's CDR3 is CASSLDPVQPQHF. DNA of the CDR3: TGTGCCAGCAGCTTAGATCCTGTGCAGCCCCAGCATTTT.